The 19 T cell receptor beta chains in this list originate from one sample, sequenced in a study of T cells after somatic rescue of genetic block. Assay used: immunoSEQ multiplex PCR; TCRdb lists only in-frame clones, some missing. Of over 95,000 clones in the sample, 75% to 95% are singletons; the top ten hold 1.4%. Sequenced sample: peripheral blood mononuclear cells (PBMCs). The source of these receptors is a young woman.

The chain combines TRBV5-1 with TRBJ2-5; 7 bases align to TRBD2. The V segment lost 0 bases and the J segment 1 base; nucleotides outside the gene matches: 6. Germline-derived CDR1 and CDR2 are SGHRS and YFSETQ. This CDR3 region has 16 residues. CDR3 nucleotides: TGCGCCAGCAGCTTGGGATTCAGCGGGGTCCAAGAGACCCAGTACTTC. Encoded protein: CASSLGFSGVQETQYF.

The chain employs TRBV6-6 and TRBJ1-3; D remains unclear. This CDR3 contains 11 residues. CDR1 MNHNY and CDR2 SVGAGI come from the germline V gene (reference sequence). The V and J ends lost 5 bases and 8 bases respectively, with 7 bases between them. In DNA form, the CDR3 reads TGTGCCAGCAGTGCCAGAGACACCATATATTTT. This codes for CASSARDTIYF.

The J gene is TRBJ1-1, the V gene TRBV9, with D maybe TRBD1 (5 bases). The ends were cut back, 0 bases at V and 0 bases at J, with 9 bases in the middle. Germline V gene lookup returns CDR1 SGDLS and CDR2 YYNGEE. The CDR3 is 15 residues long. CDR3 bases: TGTGCCAGCAGCGTAGGGGGGTTACTGAACACTGAAGCTTTCTTT. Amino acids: CASSVGGLLNTEAFF.

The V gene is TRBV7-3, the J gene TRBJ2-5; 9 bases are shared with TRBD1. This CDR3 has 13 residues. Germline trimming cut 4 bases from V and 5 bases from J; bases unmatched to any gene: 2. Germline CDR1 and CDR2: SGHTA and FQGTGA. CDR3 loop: CASSSGQGETQYF. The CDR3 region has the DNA TGTGCCAGCAGCTCCGGACAGGGGGAGACCCAGTACTTC.

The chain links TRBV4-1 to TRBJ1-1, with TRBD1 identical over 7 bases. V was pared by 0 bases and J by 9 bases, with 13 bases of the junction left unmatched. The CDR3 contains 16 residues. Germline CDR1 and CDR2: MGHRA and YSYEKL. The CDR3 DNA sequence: TGCGCCAGCAGCCAAGATTGGACAGGAAGTTCCATCCAAGCTTTCTTT. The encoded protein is CASSQDWTGSSIQAFF.

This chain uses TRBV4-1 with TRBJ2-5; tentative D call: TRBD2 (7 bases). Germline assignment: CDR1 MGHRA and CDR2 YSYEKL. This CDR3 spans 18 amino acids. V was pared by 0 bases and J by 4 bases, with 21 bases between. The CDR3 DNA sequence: TGCGCCAGCAGCCAAGAGGAGGATGTCGAGGGGGGGCGAGAGACCCAGTACTTC. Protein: CASSQEEDVEGGRETQYF.

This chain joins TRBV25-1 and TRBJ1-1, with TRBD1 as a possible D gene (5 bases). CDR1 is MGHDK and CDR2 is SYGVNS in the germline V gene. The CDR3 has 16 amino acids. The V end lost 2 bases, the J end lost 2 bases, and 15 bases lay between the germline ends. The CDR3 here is CASSERETGRNTEAFF. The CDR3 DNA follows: TGTGCCAGCAGTGAAAGGGAGACGGGACGAAACACTGAAGCTTTCTTT.

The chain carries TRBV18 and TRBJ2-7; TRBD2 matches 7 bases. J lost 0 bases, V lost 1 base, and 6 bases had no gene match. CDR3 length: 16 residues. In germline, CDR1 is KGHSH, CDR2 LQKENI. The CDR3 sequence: CASSPRGGGYSYEQYF. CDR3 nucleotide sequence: TGTGCCAGCTCACCACGGGGCGGGGGATACTCCTACGAGCAGTACTTC.

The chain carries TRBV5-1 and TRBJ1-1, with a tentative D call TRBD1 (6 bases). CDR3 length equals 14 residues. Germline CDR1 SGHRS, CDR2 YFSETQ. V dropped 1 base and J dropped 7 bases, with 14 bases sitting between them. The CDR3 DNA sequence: TGCGCCAGCAGCTTGACACTCGGGGGCGTTGAAGCTTTCTTT. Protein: CASSLTLGGVEAFF.

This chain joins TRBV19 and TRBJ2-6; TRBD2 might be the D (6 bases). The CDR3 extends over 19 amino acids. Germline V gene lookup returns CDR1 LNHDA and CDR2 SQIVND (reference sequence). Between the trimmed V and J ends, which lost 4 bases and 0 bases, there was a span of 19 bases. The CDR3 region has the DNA TGTGCCAGTAGTACGCAAACCGGGACTGGTAGCTCTGGGGCCAACGTCCTGACTTTC. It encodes CASSTQTGTGSSGANVLTF.

The CDR3 coding sequence is TGTGCCAGTAGTGTTGACAGGCTAAACACTGAAGCTTTCTTT. Translating gives CASSVDRLNTEAFF. The chain couples TRBV19 to TRBJ1-1, with D tentatively TRBD1 (6 bases). Trimming left V 5 bases short and J 2 bases short, with 12 bases between. This CDR3 is 14 amino acids long. Germline V CDR1 and CDR2: LNHDA, SQIVND (reference sequence).

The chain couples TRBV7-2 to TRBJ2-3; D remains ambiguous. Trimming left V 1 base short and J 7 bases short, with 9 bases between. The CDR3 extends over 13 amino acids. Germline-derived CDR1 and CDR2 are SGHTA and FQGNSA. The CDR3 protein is CASSLVALHTQYF. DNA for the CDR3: TGTGCCAGCAGCTTAGTAGCACTGCATACGCAGTATTTT.

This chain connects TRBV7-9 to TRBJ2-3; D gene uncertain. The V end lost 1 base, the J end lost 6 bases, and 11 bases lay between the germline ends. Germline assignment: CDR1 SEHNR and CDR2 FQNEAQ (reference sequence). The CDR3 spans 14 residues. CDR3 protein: CASSLGAPGDTQYF. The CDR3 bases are TGTGCCAGCAGCTTAGGAGCCCCCGGCGATACGCAGTATTTT.

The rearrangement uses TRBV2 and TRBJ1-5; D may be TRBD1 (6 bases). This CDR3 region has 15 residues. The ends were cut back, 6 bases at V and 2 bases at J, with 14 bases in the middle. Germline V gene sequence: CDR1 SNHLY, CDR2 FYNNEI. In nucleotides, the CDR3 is TGTGCCAGCAGGTCACAGGGTGGAGGCAATCAGCCCCAGCATTTT. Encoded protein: CASRSQGGGNQPQHF.

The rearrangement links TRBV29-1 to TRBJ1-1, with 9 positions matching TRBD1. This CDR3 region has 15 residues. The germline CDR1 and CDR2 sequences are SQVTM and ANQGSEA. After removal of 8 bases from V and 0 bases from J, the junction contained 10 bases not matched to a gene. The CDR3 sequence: CSTFTGTGLNTEAFF. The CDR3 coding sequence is TGCAGCACGTTTACCGGGACAGGGTTGAACACTGAAGCTTTCTTT. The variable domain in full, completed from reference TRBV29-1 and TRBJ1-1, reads SAVISQKPSRDICQRGTSLTIQCQVDSQVTMMFWYRQQPGQSLTLIATANQGSEATYESGFVIDKFPISRPNLTFSTLTVSNMSPEDSSIYLCSTFTGTGLNTEAFFGQGTRLTVV.

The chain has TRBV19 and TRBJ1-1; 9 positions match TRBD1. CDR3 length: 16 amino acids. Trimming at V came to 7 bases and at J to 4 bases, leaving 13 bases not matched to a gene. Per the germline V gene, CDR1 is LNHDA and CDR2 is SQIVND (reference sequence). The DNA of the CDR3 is TGTGCCAGTACCCCGGGACAGGGTGGGGCTGGCACTGAAGCTTTCTTT. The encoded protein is CASTPGQGGAGTEAFF.

In nucleotides, the CDR3 is TGTGCCAGCAGTTACCCCTCAGGGAACGAGCAGTACTTC. Amino acid sequence: CASSYPSGNEQYF. The rearrangement uses TRBV6-6 and TRBJ2-7; D is possibly TRBD1 (5 bases). Looked up from germline, CDR1 is MNHNY and CDR2 is SVGAGI (reference sequence). Trimming stripped 2 bases from V and 5 bases from J, with 10 bases between. This CDR3 spans 13 amino acids.

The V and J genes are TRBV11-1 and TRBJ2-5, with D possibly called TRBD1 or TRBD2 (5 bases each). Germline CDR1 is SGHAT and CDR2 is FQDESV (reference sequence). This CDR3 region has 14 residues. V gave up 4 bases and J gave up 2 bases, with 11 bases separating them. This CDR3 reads CASSSGPTQETQYF. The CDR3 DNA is TGTGCCAGCAGCTCGGGACCGACGCAAGAGACCCAGTACTTC.

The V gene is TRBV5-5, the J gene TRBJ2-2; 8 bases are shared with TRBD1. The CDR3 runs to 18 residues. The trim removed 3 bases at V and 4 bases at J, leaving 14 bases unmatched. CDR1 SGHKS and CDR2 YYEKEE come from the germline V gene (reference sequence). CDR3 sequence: CASSSYFDRGEITGELFF. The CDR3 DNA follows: TGTGCCAGCAGCTCCTACTTCGACAGGGGAGAGATCACCGGGGAGCTGTTTTTT.